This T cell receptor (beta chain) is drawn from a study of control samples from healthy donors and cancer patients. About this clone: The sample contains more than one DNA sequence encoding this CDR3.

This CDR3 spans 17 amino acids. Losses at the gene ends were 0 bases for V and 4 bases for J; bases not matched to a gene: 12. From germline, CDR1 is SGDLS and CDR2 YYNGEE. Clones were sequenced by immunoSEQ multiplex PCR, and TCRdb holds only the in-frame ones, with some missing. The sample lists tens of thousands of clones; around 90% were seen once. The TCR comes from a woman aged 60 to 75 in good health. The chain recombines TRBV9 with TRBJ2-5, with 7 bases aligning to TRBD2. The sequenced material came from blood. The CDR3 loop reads CASSVAPGRGQAETQYF. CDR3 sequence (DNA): TGTGCCAGCAGCGTAGCGCCGGGGAGGGGTCAGGCAGAGACCCAGTACTTC.